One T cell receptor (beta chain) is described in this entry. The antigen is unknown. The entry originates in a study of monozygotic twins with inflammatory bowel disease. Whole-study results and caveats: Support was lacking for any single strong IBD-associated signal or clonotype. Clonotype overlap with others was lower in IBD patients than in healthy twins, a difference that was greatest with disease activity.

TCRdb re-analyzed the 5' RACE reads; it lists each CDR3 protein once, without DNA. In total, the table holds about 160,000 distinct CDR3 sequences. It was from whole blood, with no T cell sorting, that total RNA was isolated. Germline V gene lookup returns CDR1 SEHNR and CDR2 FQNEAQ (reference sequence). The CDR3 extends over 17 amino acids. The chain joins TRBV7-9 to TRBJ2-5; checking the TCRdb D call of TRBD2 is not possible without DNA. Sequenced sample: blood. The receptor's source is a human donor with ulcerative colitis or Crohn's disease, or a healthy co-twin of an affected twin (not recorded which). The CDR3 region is CASRKLEVASPQETQYF.